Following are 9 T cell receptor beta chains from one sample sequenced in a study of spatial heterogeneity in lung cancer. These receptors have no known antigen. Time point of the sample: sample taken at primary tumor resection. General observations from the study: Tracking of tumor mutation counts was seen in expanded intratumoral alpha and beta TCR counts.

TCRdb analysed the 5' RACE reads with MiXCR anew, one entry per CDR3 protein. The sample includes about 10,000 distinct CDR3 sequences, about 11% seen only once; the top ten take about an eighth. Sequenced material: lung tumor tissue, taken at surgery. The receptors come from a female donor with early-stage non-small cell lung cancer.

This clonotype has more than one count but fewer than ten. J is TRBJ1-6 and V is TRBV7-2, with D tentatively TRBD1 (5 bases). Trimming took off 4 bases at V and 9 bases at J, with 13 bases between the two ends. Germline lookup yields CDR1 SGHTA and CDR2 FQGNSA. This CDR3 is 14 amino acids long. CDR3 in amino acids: CASSSQGGSSPLHF. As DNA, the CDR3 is TGTGCCAGCAGCTCGCAGGGCGGGTCTTCACCCCTCCACTTT. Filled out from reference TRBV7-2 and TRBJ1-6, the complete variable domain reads GAGVSQSPSNKVTEKGKDVELRCDPISGHTALYWYRQSLGQGLEFLIYFQGNSAPDKSGLPSDRFSAERTGGSVSTLTIQRTQQEDSAVYLCASSSQGGSSPLHFGNGTRLTVT.

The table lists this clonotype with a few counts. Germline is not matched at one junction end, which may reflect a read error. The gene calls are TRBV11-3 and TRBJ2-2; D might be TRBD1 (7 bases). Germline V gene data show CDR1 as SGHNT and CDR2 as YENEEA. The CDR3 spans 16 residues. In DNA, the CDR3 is TGTGCCAGCAGCCCCGGACTCCACAGGGGTGGCGGGGAGCTGTCTTTT. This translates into CASSPGLHRGGGELSF.

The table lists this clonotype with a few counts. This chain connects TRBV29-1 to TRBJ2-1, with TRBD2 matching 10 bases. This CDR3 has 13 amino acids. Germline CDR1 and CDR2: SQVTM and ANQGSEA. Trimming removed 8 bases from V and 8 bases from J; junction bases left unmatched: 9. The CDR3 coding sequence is TGCAGCTTGAGAGCGGGGGGGCGATATGAGCAGTTCTTC. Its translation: CSLRAGGRYEQFF.

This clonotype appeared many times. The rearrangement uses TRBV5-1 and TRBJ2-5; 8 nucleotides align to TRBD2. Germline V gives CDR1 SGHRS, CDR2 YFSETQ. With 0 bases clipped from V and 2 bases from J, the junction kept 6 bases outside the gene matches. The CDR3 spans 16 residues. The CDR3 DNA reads TGCGCCAGCAGCTTGGTCCCGGGAGGGACTCAAGAGACCCAGTACTTC. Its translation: CASSLVPGGTQETQYF. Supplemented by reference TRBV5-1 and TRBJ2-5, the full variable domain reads KAGVTQTPRYLIKTRGQQVTLSCSPISGHRSVSWYQQTPGQGLQFLFEYFSETQRNKGNFPGRFSGRQFSNSRSEMNVSTLELGDSALYLCASSLVPGGTQETQYFGPGTRLLVL.

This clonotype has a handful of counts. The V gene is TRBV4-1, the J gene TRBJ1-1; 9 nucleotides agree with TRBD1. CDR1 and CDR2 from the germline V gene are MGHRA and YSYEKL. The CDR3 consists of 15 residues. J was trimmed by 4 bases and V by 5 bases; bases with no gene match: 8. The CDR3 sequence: CASSTRQGESTEAFF. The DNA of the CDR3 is TGCGCCAGCAGCACCCGACAGGGGGAGAGCACTGAAGCTTTCTTT.

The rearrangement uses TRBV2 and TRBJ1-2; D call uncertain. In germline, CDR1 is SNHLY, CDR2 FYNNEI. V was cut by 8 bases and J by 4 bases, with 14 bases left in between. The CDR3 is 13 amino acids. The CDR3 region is CASHRVLSYGYTF. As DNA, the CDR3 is TGTGCCAGCCACCGGGTTCTCAGCTATGGCTACACCTTC.

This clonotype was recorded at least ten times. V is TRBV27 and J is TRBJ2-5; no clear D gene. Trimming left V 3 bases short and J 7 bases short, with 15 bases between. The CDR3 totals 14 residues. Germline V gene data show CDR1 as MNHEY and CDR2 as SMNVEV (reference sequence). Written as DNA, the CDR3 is TGTGCCAGCAGTTTGAGTACAGCGACCGGGACCCAGTACTTC. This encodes CASSLSTATGTQYF.

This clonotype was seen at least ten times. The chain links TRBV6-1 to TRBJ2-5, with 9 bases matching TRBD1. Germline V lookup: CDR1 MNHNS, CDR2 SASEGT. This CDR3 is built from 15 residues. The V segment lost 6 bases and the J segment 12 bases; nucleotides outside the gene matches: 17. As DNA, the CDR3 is TGTGCCAGCAGCGATAGGGACAGGGCCGATAGAGACAAGTACTTC. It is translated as CASSDRDRADRDKYF.

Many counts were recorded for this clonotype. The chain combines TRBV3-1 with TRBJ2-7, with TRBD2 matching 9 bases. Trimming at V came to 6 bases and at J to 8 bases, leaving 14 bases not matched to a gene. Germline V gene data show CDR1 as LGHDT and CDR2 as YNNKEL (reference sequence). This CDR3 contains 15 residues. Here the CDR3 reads CASRPRLGLAVKQYF. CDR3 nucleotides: TGTGCCAGCAGACCCCGTCTGGGACTAGCTGTTAAGCAGTACTTC.